This T cell receptor beta chain appears in the sequencing data of a study of shared clonotypes between healthy human individuals. The V and J ends lost 1 base and 3 bases respectively, with 13 bases between them. Per germline, CDR1 WNHNN and CDR2 SYGVQD (reference sequence). This CDR3 is 15 amino acids long. This clone was seen a single time. All of the donors resided in Nashville, Tennessee, and each was a Caucasian adult. In CD8 memory, CD45RO+ cells were put together with CCR7-negative CD45RA+ TemRA cells. Profiled with immunoSEQ multiplex PCR; TCRdb holds only in-frame clones, not every one. The repertoire holds around 690,000 clones, 90% seen once, with around a third in the top ten.

This sequence originates from a man aged 18-30 years in good health. Some clones in this sample may be carry-over from other donors' samples. J is TRBJ2-7 and V is TRBV10-1, with D possibly TRBD2 on 6 matching bases. Sequenced: memory CD8+ T cells from PBMCs. Subset in this sample: CD45RO+ cells pooled with CCR7-negative TemRA cells. This CDR3 reads CASSEWRESDYEQYF. In DNA form, the CDR3 reads TGCGCCAGCAGTGAGTGGCGGGAAAGCGACTACGAGCAGTACTTC.